Shown below are 8 T cell receptor beta chains from a single sample sequenced in a study of PD-L1 blockade in urothelial cancer (dated by TCRdb to 2016 to 2017). Explained via the paper, the time point label denotes: pretreatment peripheral blood. The protocol used for the library was the immunoSEQ multiplex PCR assay. TCRdb took over this immuneACCESS table, retaining in-frame rearrangements with V and J assigned. Such tables are incomplete; in checked studies, under half of the missing clones stem from an unresolved V gene, and the remainder is unexplained. The sample has just under 65,000 clones on record, about 81% of them singletons. The top ten clones comprise around 1.7% of the sample. The starting material was PBMCs, obtained around atezolizumab (anti-PD-L1) treatment. The receptors were gathered from a man in his 70s with urothelial cancer.

This chain connects TRBV9 to TRBJ2-1, with TRBD2 matching 9 bases. Trimming took 2 bases from V and 8 from J; bases not matched to a gene: 8. The CDR3 totals 15 residues. CDR1 and CDR2 from the germline V gene are SGDLS and YYNGEE. The CDR3: CASSVRTSALDEQFF. The CDR3 DNA reads as TGTGCCAGCAGCGTTCGGACTAGCGCCTTGGATGAGCAGTTCTTC.

This clone was detected a few times. The genes are TRBV5-4 and TRBJ1-3, with 8 positions matching TRBD1. This CDR3 has 14 amino acids. The germline CDR1 and CDR2 sequences are SGHNT and YYREEE (reference sequence). V trimming: 4 bases; J trimming: 4 bases; junction bases outside the gene matches: 4. The CDR3 reads CASSQRDRGNTIYF. In nucleotides, the CDR3 is TGTGCCAGCAGCCAGAGGGACAGGGGAAACACCATATATTTT. Based on the CDR3 plus reference TRBV5-4 and TRBJ1-3, the full variable domain is ETGVTQSPTHLIKTRGQQVTLRCSSQSGHNTVSWYQQALGQGPQFIFQYYREEENGRGNFPPRFSGLQFPNYSSELNVNALELDDSALYLCASSQRDRGNTIYFGEGSWLTVV.

This clone came up a few times. The chain recombines TRBV19 with TRBJ1-1, with TRBD1 as a possible D gene (5 bases). The CDR3 extends over 13 amino acids. Germline CDR1 and CDR2: LNHDA and SQIVND (reference sequence). Trimming left V 6 bases short and J 0 bases short, with 8 bases between. DNA for the CDR3: TGTGCCAGTAGCGGCAGGGTGAACACTGAAGCTTTCTTT. This sequence encodes CASSGRVNTEAFF.

V is TRBV28 and J is TRBJ2-5; D is possibly TRBD1 (6 bases). Deletions cut 6 bases from V and 2 bases from J, with 13 bases between. CDR3 length equals 14 residues. The germline CDR1 and CDR2 sequences are MDHEN and SYDVKM. CDR3 amino acids: CASSPDRNQETQYF. The CDR3, as DNA: TGTGCCAGCAGCCCTGACAGGAATCAAGAGACCCAGTACTTC.

This clone showed up just once. The V call is TRBV5-1, the J call TRBJ2-5; 9 bases match TRBD2. The CDR3 sequence is 15 residues long. Trimming removed 0 bases from V and 4 bases from J; junction bases left unmatched: 4. The germline V gene encodes CDR1 SGHRS and CDR2 YFSETQ. CDR3 in amino acids: CASSLGGTSRETQYF. DNA for the CDR3: TGCGCCAGCAGCTTGGGGGGGACTAGCAGAGAGACCCAGTACTTC.

The chain has TRBV7-9 and TRBJ2-7; 9 nucleotides match TRBD2. The V gene end was trimmed by 2 bases and the J gene end by 4 bases; junction bases not matched to a gene: 12. Germline loops: CDR1 SEHNR, CDR2 FQNEAQ (reference sequence). The CDR3 covers 17 residues. For the CDR3, the DNA is TGTGCCAGCAGCTTATATCACGGGACTAGCTACGGGTACGAGCAGTACTTC. As protein: CASSLYHGTSYGYEQYF.

This chain joins TRBV9 and TRBJ2-5; D is uncertain. Germline V gene lookup returns CDR1 SGDLS and CDR2 YYNGEE. The CDR3 sequence is 13 residues long. V lost 5 bases, J lost 2 bases, and 10 bases lay in between. CDR3 in amino acids: CASSPRLQETQYF. CDR3 in DNA: TGTGCCAGCAGTCCGCGGCTGCAAGAGACCCAGTACTTC.

The chain links TRBV7-3 to TRBJ2-7, with 14 positions matching TRBD2. Trimming at V came to 5 bases and at J to 5 bases, leaving 5 bases not matched to a gene. The CDR3 length is 15 residues. Germline loops: CDR1 SGHTA, CDR2 FQGTGA. CDR3 bases: TGTGCCAGCAGCAGACTAGCGGGAGGGCCCCACGAGCAGTACTTC. The encoded protein is CASSRLAGGPHEQYF. The full variable domain, completed using reference TRBV7-3 and TRBJ2-7, is GAGVSQTPSNKVTEKGKYVELRCDPISGHTALYWYRQSLGQGPEFLIYFQGTGAADDSGLPNDRFFAVRPEGSVSTLKIQRTERGDSAVYLCASSRLAGGPHEQYFGPGTRLTVT.